This T cell receptor (beta chain) originates from a study of blood T cell repertoires in COVID-19. This clone occurred once. Measured with immunoSEQ multiplex PCR; TCRdb has only the in-frame clones, and not every one. The sample includes 200,000 to 250,000 clones, roughly 79% seen only once; the top ten take about 15%. The CDR3 spans 15 residues. This TCR derives from a man aged 35 to 55 who had recovered from COVID-19. The sequencing input was PBMCs or T cells enriched from blood (not recorded which). V and J are TRBV21-1 and TRBJ1-3; the D call in the table, TRBD1, was not verified against the DNA. TRBV21-1 is designated a pseudogene. The CDR3 loop is CASSPTASSGNTIYF. The CDR3 DNA sequence: TGTGCCAGCAGCCCCACCGCCAGCTCTGGAAACACCATATATTTT.